Listed here is a single TCR beta chain. Antigen unknown. The record originates from a study of identical twins. Study observations and caveats: Within twin pairs, the out-of-frame alpha sequences they shared showed excess low generation probability. Potential partial confounding of zero-insertion analyses by invariant MAIT and iNKT cells was noted. Among beta out-of-frame sequences, excess sharing between twins appeared weaker.

It was template switching that added a universal primer site, and there were unique molecular identifiers on the cDNA. TCRdb ran MiXCR on the 5' RACE reads and lists one entry per CDR3 protein. Of under 400,000 distinct CDR3 sequences in the sample, approximately 10% were seen once. Per the germline V gene, CDR1 is SNHLY and CDR2 is FYNNEI. The V end lost 7 bases, the J end lost 0 bases, and 7 bases lay between the germline ends. This CDR3 is built from 13 residues. The rearrangement joins TRBV2 to TRBJ1-5, with D unresolved. The clonotype comes from a woman between 50 and 59 years old in good health. The specimen was naive T cells sorted from blood. The CDR3 sequence is CASTYSSNQPQHF. Written as DNA, the CDR3 is TGTGCCAGCACCTACAGTAGCAATCAGCCCCAGCATTTT.